This entry is about one T cell receptor (beta chain). Per germline, CDR1 SEHNR and CDR2 FQNEAQ (reference sequence). V was pared by 5 bases and J by 0 bases, with 20 bases between. This CDR3 is built from 18 residues. This specimen comes from a study of T cells in Graves' hyperthyroidism and ophthalmopathy. Researchers took RNA transcripts and amplified the TCR beta CDR3 regions from them. First-round RT-PCR with HTBI primers amplified the TCR CDR3 region. MiXCR, applied by TCRdb to the multiplex PCR reads, yields one record per CDR3 protein. This sample has 300,000 to 450,000 distinct CDR3 sequences, with approximately 17% found just once.

This chain uses TRBV7-9 with TRBJ1-5; D remains ambiguous. This receptor was identified in a woman aged 30 to 39 with Graves' hyperthyroidism that later progressed to Graves' ophthalmopathy. The sequencing sample was made of blood. The CDR3 DNA follows: TGTGCCAGCAGCCCCGGGATGCTTCAAGGAGATAGCAATCAGCCCCAGCATTTT. The encoded protein is CASSPGMLQGDSNQPQHF. Full variable domain (rest looked up from reference TRBV7-9 and TRBJ1-5): DTGVSQNPRHKITKRGQNVTFRCDPISEHNRLYWYRQTLGQGPEFLTYFQNEAQLEKSRLLSDRFSAERPKGSFSTLEIQRTEQGDSAMYLCASSPGMLQGDSNQPQHFGDGTRLSIL.